This T cell receptor (delta chain) came from a study of γδ T cells in repeated Plasmodium falciparum infection. V dropped 6 bases and J dropped 2; count of bases not matched to a gene: 15. This CDR3 is built from 17 residues. Germline CDR1 TSWWSYY, CDR2 QGS. This clone is medium-sized (0.01 to 0.1%). Within the sample, other DNA sequences also encode this same CDR3. TCRdb ran CATT on the multiplex PCR reads. The repertoire holds around 57,000 delta-chain clones, with over 1.5% as singletons. Bulk repertoires came from Vgamma9/Vdelta2+ or Vdelta2-negative gammadelta T cells flow-sorted from PBMC. Sequencing was carried out using gamma-delta T cells from blood. The chain has TRDV1 and TRDJ1, with 7 bases that match TRDD3. The TCR was taken from a pool of human donors (malaria-infected and uninfected, not separated). The CDR3 protein is CALGDRGGIQKTDKLIF. For the CDR3, the DNA is TGTGCTCTTGGCGACCGAGGAGGGATACAAAAGACCGATAAACTCATCTTT.